The 32 T cell receptor beta chains reported below all come from one sample, sequenced in a study of regulatory T cells in long-lasting Graves disease (dated by TCRdb to about 2021). Library method: multiplex PCR. The instrument was an Illumina HiSeq 4000. TCR beta libraries were built with iRepertoire HTBI primers and Arm-PCR amplification of CDR3 regions. TCRdb redid the processing of the public reads, applying fastp at Q25 and MiXCR, and retained in-frame beta chains. Entries that share a CDR3 protein sequence are merged under the most common genes and DNA. This sample is represented by about 290,000 distinct CDR3 sequences; 20% to 25% of them were singletons. The ten largest clones represent about 56% of the sample. According to the study, the label for this sample's time point signals: persistent/refractory GD, antithyroid drugs over 5 years with positive TRAb. RNA was extracted from PBMCs in TRIzol for both TCR sequencing and RNA sequencing.

The sequences come from peripheral blood mononuclear cells (PBMCs), collected when the disease was refractory, from a patient treated with antithyroid drugs. The receptors originated from a female donor with Graves disease.

This clonotype has at least ten counts. This chain uses TRBV20-1 with TRBJ2-5, with 9 positions matching TRBD1. Trimming took 3 bases from V and 5 from J; bases not matched to a gene: 10. CDR1 is DFQATT and CDR2 is SNEGSKA in the germline V gene (reference sequence). CDR3 length: 15 amino acids. DNA for the CDR3: TGCAGTGCTAGTGGCCCCGGGACAGGGACGGAGACCCAGTACTTC. Protein: CSASGPGTGTETQYF.

Points on this clonotype: At one of its ends the junction is not consistent with the germline gene, which may arise from a read error. The gene calls are TRBV20-1 and TRBJ2-7; TRBD1 might be the D (6 bases). Germline V lookup: CDR1 DFQATT, CDR2 SNEGSKA (reference sequence). CDR3 length: 14 amino acids. The CDR3: CSAQTHGQTYGQYF. The CDR3 DNA is TGCAGTGCTCAAACCCATGGACAGACCTACGGGCAGTACTTC.

This clonotype has a handful of counts. The chain has TRBV7-9 and TRBJ1-1; D remains unclear. V lost 5 bases and J lost 8, with 21 bases in between. There are 15 residues in the CDR3. In germline, CDR1 is SEHNR, CDR2 FQNEAQ (reference sequence). This chain's CDR3 is CASSQPRLGRGEAFF. DNA of the CDR3: TGTGCCAGCAGCCAACCGAGGCTAGGGCGTGGGGAAGCTTTCTTT. Full variable domain (missing parts from reference TRBV7-9 and TRBJ1-1): DTGVSQNPRHKITKRGQNVTFRCDPISEHNRLYWYRQTLGQGPEFLTYFQNEAQLEKSRLLSDRFSAERPKGSFSTLEIQRTEQGDSAMYLCASSQPRLGRGEAFFGQGTRLTVV.

V is TRBV4-1 and J is TRBJ1-5; maybe TRBD1 (5 bases). CDR3 length: 16 residues. With 2 bases removed from V and 10 bases from J, the gap between germline ends came to 21 bases. CDR1 is MGHRA and CDR2 is YSYEKL in the germline V gene. The CDR3 reads CASSQPPGPGAGPQHF. The CDR3 DNA is TGCGCCAGCAGCCAACCTCCGGGACCCGGCGCTGGACCCCAGCATTTT.

The chain has TRBV12-3 or TRBV12-4 and TRBJ2-2; the match to TRBD1 covers 9 bases. CDR3 length: 14 residues. V lost 9 bases, J lost 5 bases, and 7 bases stayed unmatched. The CDR3 DNA reads as TGTGCCAGTCAACAGGGGGCCCCGACCGGGGAGCTGTTTTTT. It encodes CASQQGAPTGELFF.

This clonotype appeared a few times. V and J are TRBV29-1 and TRBJ2-2; possible D gene TRBD2, 7 bases. There are 16 residues in the CDR3. Trimming left V 4 bases short and J 3 bases short, with 18 bases between. Germline V lookup: CDR1 SQVTM, CDR2 ANQGSEA. The CDR3 nucleotides read TGCAGCGTTGCCGCGCGGCGGGGGCTGGACACCGGGGAGCTGTTTTTT. This gives the protein CSVAARRGLDTGELFF.

The count of this clonotype is one. The CDR3 DNA is TGCAGTGCTAGTAAAGACGGGCCCTCTGGAAACACCATATATTTT. Residues: CSASKDGPSGNTIYF. The rearrangement links TRBV20-1 to TRBJ1-3, with D hard to call. The germline V gene encodes CDR1 DFQATT and CDR2 SNEGSKA (reference sequence). Trimming pared 3 bases from V and 0 bases from J, leaving 12 bases between. The CDR3 extends over 15 amino acids.

With regard to this clonotype: A much larger clonotype is one base distant, so this may be a read error. The V gene is TRBV12-3 or TRBV12-4, the J gene TRBJ2-7; TRBD1 matches 11 bases. CDR3 length equals 13 residues. Trimming cost V 3 bases and J 7 bases; bases outside gene matches: 2. CDR3 coding DNA: TGTGCCAGCAGTTTCGGGACAGGGGGGGAGCAGTACTTC. As protein: CASSFGTGGEQYF.

Turning to this clonotype: With a much larger clone just one base away, this may be a read error. The J gene is TRBJ1-5, the V gene TRBV12-3 or TRBV12-4, with a possible D match to TRBD1 (6 bases). The CDR3 extends over 13 amino acids. The V gene lost 8 bases and the J gene lost 7 bases, with 15 bases spanning the gap. CDR3 DNA: TGTGCCAGCGCTCCACAGGGAAACCAGCCCCAGCATTTT. This gives the protein CASAPQGNQPQHF.

In this sample, this clonotype turned up many times. J is TRBJ2-5 and V is TRBV9, with 7 bases that match TRBD1. The length of the CDR3 is 17 residues. Trimming cost V 0 bases and J 5 bases; bases outside gene matches: 13. The germline CDR1 and CDR2 sequences are SGDLS and YYNGEE. The CDR3 nucleotides are TGTGCCAGCAGCGTAGGGATAGGGGGCGCGTTTAGGGAGACCCAGTACTTC. This codes for CASSVGIGGAFRETQYF.

The V call is TRBV29-1, the J call TRBJ2-3, with D possibly TRBD2 on 6 matching bases. Between the trimmed V and J ends, which lost 4 bases and 1 base, there was a span of 9 bases. CDR1 is SQVTM and CDR2 is ANQGSEA in the germline V gene. CDR3 length: 13 amino acids. The CDR3 protein is CSVVPGGTDTQYF. DNA for the CDR3: TGCAGCGTTGTTCCGGGGGGCACAGATACGCAGTATTTT.

The genes are TRBV6-1 and TRBJ2-5; the match to TRBD1 covers 8 bases. Trimming cost V 6 bases and J 5 bases; bases outside gene matches: 5. This CDR3 is 13 amino acids long. The germline gives CDR1 MNHNS, CDR2 SASEGT. DNA of the CDR3: TGTGCCAGCAGCGAGAACAGGGGGGAGACCCAGTACTTC. It translates to CASSENRGETQYF.

This clonotype was observed at least ten times. The V gene is TRBV20-1, the J gene TRBJ2-5, with 7 bases aligning to TRBD2. J was trimmed by 1 base and V by 7 bases; bases with no gene match: 12. This CDR3 has 15 residues. Germline V lookup: CDR1 DFQATT, CDR2 SNEGSKA (reference sequence). The CDR3 sequence is CSGTSAGEGQETQYF. The CDR3 DNA reads TGCAGTGGGACAAGTGCGGGAGAAGGCCAAGAGACCCAGTACTTC.

This clonotype has ten or more counts. The CDR3 here is CASSRVGGGNSPLHF. CDR3 in DNA: TGTGCCAGCAGCCGCGTGGGGGGTGGTAATTCACCCCTCCACTTT. V usage is TRBV7-2 and J usage is TRBJ1-6, with D tentatively TRBD1 (5 bases). The germline gives CDR1 SGHTA, CDR2 FQGNSA. CDR3 length: 15 residues. Trimming cost V 5 bases and J 6 bases, with 14 bases left between them. The full variable domain, rest sourced from reference TRBV7-2 and TRBJ1-6, is GAGVSQSPSNKVTEKGKDVELRCDPISGHTALYWYRQSLGQGLEFLIYFQGNSAPDKSGLPSDRFSAERTGGSVSTLTIQRTQQEDSAVYLCASSRVGGGNSPLHFGNGTRLTVT.

Only a few counts were recorded for this clonotype. The chain has TRBV12-3 or TRBV12-4 and TRBJ2-7; 7 bases align to TRBD1. V was clipped by 5 bases and J by 5 bases; unmatched bases: 3. This CDR3 has 12 amino acids. CDR3 sequence (DNA): TGTGCCAGCAGTCAGGGGGACGACGAGCAGTACTTC. Translating it yields CASSQGDDEQYF.

This clonotype was seen a single time. The rearrangement joins TRBV12-3 or TRBV12-4 to TRBJ2-3; D unclear. Trimming removed 6 bases at V and 6 bases at J, with 7 bases between. The CDR3 is 11 amino acids. Here the CDR3 reads CASRSSDTQYF. The CDR3 coding sequence is TGTGCCAGCAGATCTTCCGATACGCAGTATTTT.

This clonotype occurred many times. The V call is TRBV7-3, the J call TRBJ2-5; 7 bases are shared with TRBD1. From germline, CDR1 is SGHTA and CDR2 FQGTGA. This CDR3 comprises 15 residues. The V and J ends lost 1 base and 5 bases, in that order; junction bases with no gene match: 7. The CDR3 is CASSLRATGLETQYF. CDR3 nucleotides: TGTGCCAGCAGCTTAAGAGCGACAGGGTTGGAGACCCAGTACTTC.

In this sample, this clonotype turned up many times. This sequence joins TRBV6-1 and TRBJ2-6; D remains unclear. Germline V gene sequence: CDR1 MNHNS, CDR2 SASEGT. Between the trimmed V and J ends, which lost 5 bases and 0 bases, there was a span of 8 bases. CDR3 size: 15 residues. The CDR3 nucleotides read TGTGCCAGCAGTCCCGGTTTCTCTGGGGCCAACGTCCTGACTTTC. Protein: CASSPGFSGANVLTF.

The chain uses TRBV3-1 and TRBJ2-7; D assignment may be TRBD1 or TRBD2 (5 bases each). The CDR3 contains 14 residues. Trimming shortened V by 4 bases and J by 6 bases, and 16 bases separated the two germline ends. Germline loops: CDR1 LGHDT, CDR2 YNNKEL (reference sequence). The chain's CDR3 is CASSPRDVPLEQYF. CDR3 bases: TGTGCCAGCAGCCCTCGGGACGTCCCTCTCGAGCAGTACTTC.

J is TRBJ2-5 and V is TRBV28; 7 nucleotides agree with TRBD1. The germline CDR1 and CDR2 sequences are MDHEN and SYDVKM. The CDR3 spans 16 residues. V lost 0 bases and J lost 5; bases outside the gene matches: 9. CDR3 in amino acids: CASSLWRTRQGETQYF. CDR3 bases: TGTGCCAGCAGTTTATGGCGGACCAGACAGGGTGAGACCCAGTACTTC.

This clonotype has only a few counts. The CDR3: CASSELGLSEQYF. DNA of the CDR3: TGTGCCAGCAGTGAACTGGGTTTGAGCGAGCAGTACTTC. The chain couples TRBV25-1 to TRBJ2-7; D gene uncertain. Trimming took 2 bases from V and 6 from J, leaving 11 bases between them. CDR1 MGHDK and CDR2 SYGVNS come from the germline V gene. The CDR3 runs 13 residues.

The sample holds a few counts of this clonotype. Germline is not matched at one junction end, which may reflect a read error. The chain links TRBV7-2 to TRBJ1-1; maybe TRBD1 (5 bases). This CDR3 contains 12 residues. The V gene's germline CDR1 is SGHTA and CDR2 FQGNSA. Here the CDR3 reads CASSLAQGRLIF. CDR3 sequence (DNA): TGTGCCAGCAGCTTAGCCCAGGGCCGGCTTATCTTT.

A few counts support this clonotype. The genes are TRBV30 and TRBJ1-2; D is ambiguous. Trimming removed 3 bases at V and 6 bases at J, with 11 bases between. The CDR3 runs 12 residues. CDR1 is GTSNPN and CDR2 is SVGIG in the germline V gene (reference sequence). The DNA of the CDR3 is TGTGCCTGGAGCGCGACATTGGATGGCTACACCTTC. This gives the protein CAWSATLDGYTF.

This rearrangement joins TRBV2 to TRBJ2-5, with TRBD2 as a possible D gene (6 bases). Trimming shortened V by 0 bases and J by 4 bases, and 12 bases separated the two germline ends. Germline values: CDR1 SNHLY, CDR2 FYNNEI. The CDR3 spans 15 residues. The CDR3 nucleotides are TGTGCCAGCAGTGAAGCGGAGGGACTCGGAGAGACCCAGTACTTC. It yields the protein CASSEAEGLGETQYF.

This clonotype was seen ten or more times. This rearrangement joins TRBV27 to TRBJ2-7, with D possibly called TRBD1 or TRBD2 (7 bases each). Germline CDR1 and CDR2: MNHEY and SMNVEV (reference sequence). The ends were cut back, 4 bases at V and 3 bases at J, with 13 bases in the middle. The CDR3 totals 14 residues. As DNA, the CDR3 is TGTGCCAGCAGTTCCAGGGGGGGAGGCTACGAGCAGTACTTC. It is translated as CASSSRGGGYEQYF.

This clonotype has a count of ten or more. The chain has TRBV7-2 and TRBJ2-5; 8 positions agree with TRBD2. This CDR3 is 16 amino acids long. The germline V gene has CDR1 SGHTA and CDR2 FQGNSA. V was pared by 1 base and J by 2 bases, with 6 bases of the junction left unmatched. CDR3 coding DNA: TGTGCCAGCAGCTTAGAACCCATAGCGGGACAAGAGACCCAGTACTTC. Translating gives CASSLEPIAGQETQYF.

A few counts support this clonotype. The V gene is TRBV7-9, the J gene TRBJ1-5; the D is unclear. The CDR3 runs to 15 residues. V lost 1 base, J lost 0 bases, and 7 bases lay in between. CDR1 and CDR2 (germline): SEHNR, FQNEAQ (reference sequence). The CDR3 coding sequence is TGTGCCAGCAGCTTAGACGGAAGTAGCAATCAGCCCCAGCATTTT. Translated, it gives CASSLDGSSNQPQHF.

This clonotype was picked up a small number of times. V is TRBV20-1 and J is TRBJ1-2, with D possibly matching TRBD1 (5 bases). CDR1 DFQATT and CDR2 SNEGSKA come from the germline V gene (reference sequence). This CDR3 comprises 13 residues. V shed 5 bases and J shed 3 bases, with 13 bases lying between them. Here the CDR3 reads CSAVGGDDYGYTF. The CDR3 bases are TGCAGTGCTGTCGGGGGTGATGACTATGGCTACACCTTC.

CDR3 coding DNA: TGTGCCAGCAGCCAGCGGGGCCTGATAGCCAAAAACATTCAGTACTTC. The encoded protein is CASSQRGLIAKNIQYF. The V and J genes are TRBV28 and TRBJ2-4, with 7 nucleotides matching TRBD2. Germline V gene lookup returns CDR1 MDHEN and CDR2 SYDVKM. V dropped 6 bases and J dropped 0; count of bases not matched to a gene: 8. The CDR3 length is 16 residues.

The V call is TRBV24-1, the J call TRBJ1-5; a weak D match, TRBD1 (5 bases). Germline CDR1 and CDR2: KGHDR and SFDVKD. The CDR3 covers 13 residues. V was cut by 5 bases and J by 7 bases, with 11 bases left in between. This chain's CDR3 is CATSAQGGQPQHF. The CDR3 nucleotides read TGTGCCACCAGTGCTCAGGGAGGCCAGCCCCAGCATTTT.

V gene TRBV7-9 combines with J gene TRBJ1-4, with D perhaps TRBD1 (5 bases). V lost 6 bases and J lost 3, with 23 bases in between. CDR1 and CDR2 from the germline V gene are SEHNR and FQNEAQ (reference sequence). This CDR3 has 18 residues. The CDR3 spells CASSTPPRDGRSNEKLFF. The CDR3 DNA is TGTGCCAGCAGTACTCCCCCCAGGGACGGGCGTTCTAATGAAAAACTGTTTTTT.

This clonotype was detected only a few times. The chain recombines TRBV3-1 with TRBJ1-2; D is possibly TRBD1 (6 bases). Trimming left V 2 bases short and J 8 bases short, with 21 bases between. Germline CDR1 is LGHDT and CDR2 is YNNKEL (reference sequence). CDR3 length: 16 residues. The CDR3 sequence: CASSQPDRSYIHGYTF. The CDR3 bases are TGTGCCAGCAGCCAACCAGACAGGTCGTATATTCACGGCTACACCTTC.